One sample yielded the 17 T cell receptor beta chains listed below, sequenced in a study of T cell responses to AZD1222 COVID-19 vaccine. TCRdb keeps only in-frame clones here, not all; method: immunoSEQ multiplex PCR. The table includes tens of thousands of clones, 85% to 90% detected once. Specimen: peripheral blood, collected on day 0 of MenACWY control vaccination. These receptor sequences come from an adult in good health.

The gene calls are TRBV9 and TRBJ2-1; TRBD2 matches 8 bases. Per germline, CDR1 SGDLS and CDR2 YYNGEE. J lost 4 bases, V lost 4 bases, and 16 bases had no gene match. The length of the CDR3 is 18 residues. The CDR3 coding sequence is TGTGCCAGCAGCATCTCGACTAGCGCTGGCTTCACATACAATGAGCAGTTCTTC. Translation: CASSISTSAGFTYNEQFF. Based on the CDR3 plus reference TRBV9 and TRBJ2-1, the full variable domain is DSGVTQTPKHLITATGQRVTLRCSPRSGDLSVYWYQQSLDQGLQFLIQYYNGEERAKGNILERFSAQQFPDLHSELNLSSLELGDSALYFCASSISTSAGFTYNEQFFGPGTRLTVL.

The chain joins TRBV27 to TRBJ2-7; 7 bases agree with TRBD1. CDR3 length: 11 amino acids. Germline-derived CDR1 and CDR2 are MNHEY and SMNVEV (reference sequence). Losses at the gene ends were 6 bases for V and 5 bases for J; bases not matched to a gene: 1. The chain's CDR3 is CASRDRDEQYF. Written as DNA, the CDR3 is TGTGCCAGCAGAGACAGGGACGAGCAGTACTTC.

This rearrangement joins TRBV7-9 to TRBJ1-1, with 7 nucleotides matching TRBD1. Germline CDR1 SEHNR, CDR2 FQNEAQ (reference sequence). The CDR3 extends over 14 amino acids. The V segment lost 2 bases and the J segment 3 bases; nucleotides outside the gene matches: 3. The CDR3 DNA is TGTGCCAGCAGCTTATCGACAGGGTACACTGAAGCTTTCTTT. Protein: CASSLSTGYTEAFF.

The chain joins TRBV2 to TRBJ2-1; a possible D gene is TRBD1 (6 bases). Per the germline V gene, CDR1 is SNHLY and CDR2 is FYNNEI. This CDR3 contains 16 residues. Trimming left V 7 bases short and J 0 bases short, with 16 bases between. CDR3 sequence (DNA): TGTGCCAGCACCCAATTGAGGGGGAGCTCCTACAATGAGCAGTTCTTC. Protein product: CASTQLRGSSYNEQFF.

The rearrangement joins TRBV7-2 to TRBJ2-1; TRBD2 agrees at 9 bases. Unmatched junction bases numbered 5, after V lost 5 bases and J lost 3 bases. The CDR3 runs 15 residues. CDR1 SGHTA and CDR2 FQGNSA come from the germline V gene. CDR3 coding DNA: TGTGCCAGCAGCCAGGCGGGAGGGAACTACAATGAGCAGTTCTTC. Protein sequence: CASSQAGGNYNEQFF.

The CDR3 nucleotides read TGTGCCAGCAGCCCGGACAGGGGCGCAGGAAATGGCTACACCTTC. This codes for CASSPDRGAGNGYTF. The chain carries TRBV14 and TRBJ1-2; TRBD1 matches 9 bases. Unmatched junction bases numbered 9, after V lost 4 bases and J lost 6 bases. Germline V lookup: CDR1 SGHDN, CDR2 FVKESK. The CDR3 has 15 residues.

The V and J genes are TRBV28 and TRBJ2-7; D may be TRBD1 or TRBD2 (5 bases each). Trimming left V 6 bases short and J 1 base short, with 16 bases between. CDR3 length: 15 amino acids. Per germline, CDR1 MDHEN and CDR2 SYDVKM. The CDR3 region is CASRGTNSRSYEQYF. For the CDR3, the DNA is TGTGCCAGCAGAGGGACGAACTCCAGGTCCTACGAGCAGTACTTC.

This clone was seen a handful of times. The chain couples TRBV25-1 to TRBJ1-4; 9 nucleotides align to TRBD1. The germline gives CDR1 MGHDK, CDR2 SYGVNS. This CDR3 spans 14 amino acids. V lost 6 bases and J lost 8; bases outside the gene matches: 7. This chain's CDR3 is CASSIWTGAEKLFF. CDR3 bases: TGTGCCAGCAGCATTTGGACAGGGGCCGAAAAACTGTTTTTT.

The genes are TRBV9 and TRBJ2-5, with TRBD2 as a possible D gene (6 bases). This CDR3 has 17 amino acids. Germline assignment: CDR1 SGDLS and CDR2 YYNGEE. The germline V and J ends were trimmed by 3 bases and 2 bases, with 20 bases remaining between them. The CDR3 bases are TGTGCCAGCAGCGAGCATGGAGGGCTCGGGGAACAAGAGACCCAGTACTTC. This gives the protein CASSEHGGLGEQETQYF.

Only a few counts were recorded for this clone. The chain is built from TRBV24-1 and TRBJ2-1; the D is unclear. In germline, CDR1 is KGHDR, CDR2 SFDVKD. The CDR3 sequence is 11 residues long. V lost 10 bases and J lost 6, with 9 bases in between. CDR3: CATHPSNEQFF. In DNA, the CDR3 is TGTGCCACTCATCCCTCCAATGAGCAGTTCTTC.

This clone has more than one count but fewer than ten. The V gene is TRBV6-5, the J gene TRBJ2-7, with D possibly matching TRBD1 (6 bases). Trimming took 5 bases from V and 2 from J, leaving 16 bases between them. The CDR3 totals 15 residues. Germline-derived CDR1 and CDR2 are MNHEY and SVGAGI. The CDR3 here is CASSLYRDITYEQYF. DNA of the CDR3: TGTGCCAGCAGTCTCTACAGGGACATCACCTACGAGCAGTACTTC.

This chain links TRBV19 with TRBJ2-2; 7 positions agree with TRBD1. The CDR3 spans 16 residues. The germline CDR1 and CDR2 sequences are LNHDA and SQIVND (reference sequence). Germline trimming cut 6 bases from V and 0 bases from J; bases unmatched to any gene: 7. The CDR3 reads CASRTTGQTNTGELFF. In nucleotides, the CDR3 is TGTGCCAGTAGGACGACGGGACAGACGAACACCGGGGAGCTGTTTTTT.

The rearrangement uses TRBV4-3 and TRBJ2-3; D is perhaps TRBD2 (7 bases). The CDR3 sequence is 15 residues long. Germline V lookup: CDR1 LGHNA, CDR2 YSLEER. V was clipped by 1 base and J by 5 bases, with 13 bases between them. The DNA for the CDR3 is TGCGCCAGCAGCCAAGCGGCGCGGGGGCGAGATACGCAGTATTTT. This codes for CASSQAARGRDTQYF.

V usage is TRBV3-1 (or the pseudogene TRBV3-2) and J usage is TRBJ1-1; no clear D. Germline CDR1 and CDR2: LGHDT and YNNKEL (reference sequence). V gave up 8 bases and J gave up 0 bases, with 4 bases separating them. This CDR3 has 11 residues. For the CDR3, the DNA is TGTGCCAGCGAAGTGAACACTGAAGCTTTCTTT. Translating it yields CASEVNTEAFF.

In its sample, this clone was seen a few times. The chain is built from TRBV19 and TRBJ2-2; D perhaps matches TRBD1 (5 bases). Trimming took 3 bases from V and 4 from J, leaving 9 bases between them. The CDR3 runs to 14 residues. The germline CDR1 and CDR2 sequences are LNHDA and SQIVND (reference sequence). The DNA of the CDR3 is TGTGCCAGTAGTATTGTGGGGCTCACCGGGGAGCTGTTTTTT. Its translation: CASSIVGLTGELFF.

V is TRBV7-6 and J is TRBJ1-5, with 8 positions matching TRBD1. Germline V gene lookup returns CDR1 SGHVS and CDR2 FNYEAQ. The CDR3 runs to 16 residues. Trimming removed 4 bases from V and 2 bases from J; junction bases left unmatched: 7. This chain's CDR3 is CASSSTPGQGNQPQHF. In DNA form, the CDR3 reads TGTGCCAGCAGCTCGACCCCGGGACAGGGCAATCAGCCCCAGCATTTT. Complete variable domain (other parts from reference TRBV7-6 and TRBJ1-5): GAGVSQSPRYKVTKRGQDVALRCDPISGHVSLYWYRQALGQGPEFLTYFNYEAQQDKSGLPNDRFSAERPEGSISTLTIQRTEQRDSAMYRCASSSTPGQGNQPQHFGDGTRLSIL.

The chain uses TRBV4-1 and TRBJ2-7; 10 positions match TRBD2. This CDR3 has 15 amino acids. Germline values: CDR1 MGHRA, CDR2 YSYEKL. Unmatched junction bases numbered 6, after V lost 4 bases and J lost 3 bases. The CDR3 spells CASSRTLAGYYEQYF. The DNA of the CDR3 is TGCGCCAGCAGCCGAACACTAGCGGGGTACTACGAGCAGTACTTC.